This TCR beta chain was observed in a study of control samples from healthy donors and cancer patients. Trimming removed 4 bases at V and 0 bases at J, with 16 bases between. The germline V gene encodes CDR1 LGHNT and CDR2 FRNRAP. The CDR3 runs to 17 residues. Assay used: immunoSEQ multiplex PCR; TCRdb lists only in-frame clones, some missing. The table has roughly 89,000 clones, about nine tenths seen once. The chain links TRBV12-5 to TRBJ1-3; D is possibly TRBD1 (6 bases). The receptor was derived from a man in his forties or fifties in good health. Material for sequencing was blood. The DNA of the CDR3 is TGTGCTAGTGGTTCCCAGGACAGCGCCTACTCTGGAAACACCATATATTTT. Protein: CASGSQDSAYSGNTIYF.